This TCR beta chain derives from a study of long-term antiretroviral therapy in people with HIV. Trimming took off 5 bases at V and 8 bases at J, with 15 bases between the two ends. The length of the CDR3 is 13 residues. The germline V gene encodes CDR1 MNHEY and CDR2 SVGAGI. Before DNA extraction, about 0.95-10 million cryopreserved PBMC were held in the samples. Running of the v3.0 immunoSEQ assay took place at survey level. Sequencing used immunoSEQ multiplex PCR; TCRdb keeps in-frame clones, though not all of them. The table has 17,000 or so clones, around 80% seen once. The chain carries TRBV6-5 and TRBJ1-2; D not certain. The source material was unsorted PBMCs, sampled 0.3 years before starting antiretroviral therapy. The sequence was obtained from a man aged 50-59 years with HIV. The DNA for the CDR3 is TGTGCCAGCAGTAATCCACGGGGTTTAGGCTACACCTTC. It yields the protein CASSNPRGLGYTF.